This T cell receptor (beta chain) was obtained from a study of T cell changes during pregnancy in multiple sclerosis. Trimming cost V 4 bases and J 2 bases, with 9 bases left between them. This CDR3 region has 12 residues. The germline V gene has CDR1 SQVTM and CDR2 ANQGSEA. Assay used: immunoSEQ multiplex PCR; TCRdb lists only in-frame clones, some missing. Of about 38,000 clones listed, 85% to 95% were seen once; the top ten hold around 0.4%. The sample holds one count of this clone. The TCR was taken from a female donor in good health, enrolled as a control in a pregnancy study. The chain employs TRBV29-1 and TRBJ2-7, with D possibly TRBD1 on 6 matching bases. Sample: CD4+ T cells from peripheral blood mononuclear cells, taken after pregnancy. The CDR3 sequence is CSVGGRPYEQYF. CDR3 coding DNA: TGCAGCGTTGGGGGGCGGCCCTACGAGCAGTACTTC.